In this sample, the clone carrying this T cell receptor beta chain turned up a few times. Its cognate antigen is unknown. The data stem from a study of CD8 T cells in Susac syndrome. RNA was extracted with the RNeasy kit, and a quantity of roughly 0.5 to 1 ug was reverse transcribed using random hexamers. TCR beta CDR3 was amplified by immunoSEQ covering 54 Vbeta and 13 Jbeta. TCRdb reanalysed the immunoSEQ multiplex PCR reads using MiXCR and keeps one entry per CDR3 protein. The sample has around 130,000 distinct CDR3 sequences, 65% to 90% seen once; the top ten hold 0.5% to 0.65%. Points from the study as a whole: By the study's own acknowledgment, its TCR sequencing and HLA analysis included relatively few individuals.

This CDR3 region has 15 residues. V lost 6 bases and J lost 5; bases outside the gene matches: 8. Germline values: CDR1 MNHEY, CDR2 SVGAGI. Blood CD8+ and CD4+ T cells underwent high-throughput TCR beta sequencing. Negative isolation yielded CD8+ and CD4+ T cells; FACS enriched TEMRA cells. The origin of this receptor is a human donor with multiple sclerosis. The sample consisted of CD8+ T cells from PBMCs. The chain carries TRBV6-5 and TRBJ2-1; TRBD2 matches 9 bases. CDR3 loop: CASSAGLALNNEQFF. The DNA for the CDR3 is TGTGCCAGCAGCGCCGGACTAGCGCTCAACAATGAGCAGTTCTTC.